This is a list of T cell receptor beta chains from one sample in a study of OX40 agonist ivuxolimab in advanced cancers. Profiling relied on immunoSEQ multiplex PCR, and the TCRdb table lists in-frame clones only, not all of them. This sample has 95,000 to 100,000 clones, with about four fifths found just once. Sequencing used CD4+ or CD8+ T cells sorted from blood, obtained in a trial of the OX40 agonist ivuxolimab. The receptor source for this set is an adult with an advanced solid tumor such as melanoma, head and neck, liver or kidney cancer. Each CDR3 is given with its conserved first and last residue. The order of the fields is CDR3 protein, V gene, J gene.

CDR3 protein: CASSIGRTSVYEQYF
V gene: TRBV19
J gene: TRBJ2-7

CDR3 protein: CASSHTIFGAPYEQYF
V gene: TRBV27
J gene: TRBJ2-7

CDR3 protein: CASSRAGTAGGTGELFF
V gene: TRBV7-9
J gene: TRBJ2-2

CDR3 protein: CASSLNNNEQFF
V gene: TRBV4-2
J gene: TRBJ2-1

CDR3 protein: CASSVDDGELEEQYF
V gene: TRBV9
J gene: TRBJ2-7

CDR3 protein: CASSFIRGLRYEQYF
V gene: TRBV28
J gene: TRBJ2-7

CDR3 protein: CASLRDTQGGPQHF
V gene: TRBV2
J gene: TRBJ1-5

CDR3 protein: CAWSGARGPNQPQHF
V gene: TRBV30
J gene: TRBJ1-5

CDR3 protein: CASSLRDDYGYTF
V gene: TRBV7-2
J gene: TRBJ1-2

CDR3 protein: CASSLLGLADEQYF
V gene: TRBV18
J gene: TRBJ2-7

CDR3 protein: CASSGGTAYEQYF
V gene: TRBV9
J gene: TRBJ2-7

CDR3 protein: CASSPPSNEQFF
V gene: TRBV6-5
J gene: TRBJ2-1

CDR3 protein: CAISFDRGRPDTQYF
V gene: TRBV10-3
J gene: TRBJ2-3

CDR3 protein: CASGLGGRETQYF
V gene: TRBV12-5
J gene: TRBJ2-5

CDR3 protein: CASKSQTDSPLHF
V gene: TRBV25-1
J gene: TRBJ1-6

CDR3 protein: CASSLYRDRGPYEQYF
V gene: TRBV27
J gene: TRBJ2-7

CDR3 protein: CASSESGLVYEQYF
V gene: TRBV6-1
J gene: TRBJ2-7

CDR3 protein: CASSGGRLNTEAFF
V gene: TRBV5-1
J gene: TRBJ1-1

CDR3 protein: CASTGSYNEQFF
V gene: TRBV5-1
J gene: TRBJ2-1

CDR3 protein: CAISESVDRAEGYTF
V gene: TRBV10-3
J gene: TRBJ1-2

CDR3 protein: CASSVVSSGMGDEQFF
V gene: TRBV9
J gene: TRBJ2-1

CDR3 protein: CASSNPDRAYEQYF
V gene: TRBV5-1
J gene: TRBJ2-7